These 24 T cell receptor beta chains came from one sample sequenced in a study of OX40 agonist ivuxolimab in advanced cancers. The method was immunoSEQ multiplex PCR; TCRdb's version includes in-frame clones alone and lacks a portion of them. Altogether about 51,000 clones are present, about four fifths being singletons, with the ten largest covering more than 2.5%. Material: CD4+ or CD8+ T cells sorted from blood, obtained in a trial of the OX40 agonist ivuxolimab. Receptor source: an adult with an advanced solid tumor such as melanoma, head and neck, liver or kidney cancer.

V and J are TRBV9 and TRBJ1-2, with unresolved D. This CDR3 has 12 residues. Germline values: CDR1 SGDLS, CDR2 YYNGEE. Trimming took 4 bases from V and 4 from J, leaving 8 bases between them. CDR3 region: CASSHRIYGYTF. The CDR3 DNA reads TGTGCCAGCAGCCATCGAATCTATGGCTACACCTTC.

The rearrangement uses TRBV5-1 and TRBJ2-7, with D unclear. CDR3 length: 14 amino acids. Germline CDR1 reads SGHRS; CDR2 reads YFSETQ. V was cut by 1 base and J by 2 bases, with 10 bases left in between. CDR3 loop: CASSLSQIAYEQYF. The CDR3 DNA sequence: TGCGCCAGCAGCTTGAGTCAAATTGCCTACGAGCAGTACTTC.

J is TRBJ1-1 and V is TRBV6-5; no definite D call. The CDR3 is made up of 14 amino acids. Trimming pared 5 bases from V and 1 base from J, leaving 11 bases between. In germline, CDR1 is MNHEY, CDR2 SVGAGI. In DNA, the CDR3 is TGTGCCAGCAGTGTGTATGGGCAGAACACTGAAGCTTTCTTT. This sequence encodes CASSVYGQNTEAFF.

The chain links TRBV5-1 to TRBJ2-5, with TRBD1 as a possible D gene (5 bases). V was cut by 4 bases and J by 4 bases, with 11 bases left in between. CDR1 SGHRS and CDR2 YFSETQ come from the germline V gene. CDR3 length: 13 amino acids. In nucleotides, the CDR3 is TGCGCCAGCAGCCAAGGGGTGTTAGAGACCCAGTACTTC. Amino acids: CASSQGVLETQYF.

This chain links TRBV7-3 with TRBJ1-5; the D is unclear. The CDR3 has 15 amino acids. The ends were cut back, 2 bases at V and 2 bases at J, with 10 bases in the middle. Germline CDR1 reads SGHTA; CDR2 reads FQGTGA. The CDR3 region is CASSLAGEGNQPQHF. DNA of the CDR3: TGTGCCAGCAGCTTAGCAGGTGAGGGCAATCAGCCCCAGCATTTT. Using reference TRBV7-3 and TRBJ1-5 for the parts outside the CDR3, the full variable domain is GAGVSQTPSNKVTEKGKYVELRCDPISGHTALYWYRQSLGQGPEFLIYFQGTGAADDSGLPNDRFFAVRPEGSVSTLKIQRTERGDSAVYLCASSLAGEGNQPQHFGDGTRLSIL.

The chain recombines TRBV6-1 with TRBJ2-7; D may be TRBD1 (6 bases). The V and J ends lost 5 bases and 6 bases respectively, with 11 bases between them. Germline V gives CDR1 MNHNS, CDR2 SASEGT. The CDR3 loop spans 12 amino acids. CDR3 in amino acids: CASSSQGAEQYF. The CDR3 nucleotides are TGTGCCAGCAGTTCACAGGGTGCCGAGCAGTACTTC.

This chain joins TRBV18 and TRBJ1-6; D is unresolved. Germline V gives CDR1 KGHSH, CDR2 LQKENI. The ends were cut back, 2 bases at V and 10 bases at J, with 6 bases in the middle. The CDR3 is 12 amino acids. The CDR3 DNA reads TGTGCCAGCTCACCAGAGGGATCACCCCTCCACTTT. Translated: CASSPEGSPLHF.

This clone showed up just once. V and J are TRBV2 and TRBJ2-4; D is ambiguous. From germline, CDR1 is SNHLY and CDR2 FYNNEI. This CDR3 is 14 amino acids long. Trimming left V 5 bases short and J 7 bases short, with 15 bases between. This chain's CDR3 is CASSMQENRNIQYF. For the CDR3, the DNA is TGTGCCAGCAGTATGCAAGAAAACCGGAACATTCAGTACTTC.

This clone was seen more than once but under ten times. The genes are TRBV6-5 and TRBJ1-2; 8 nucleotides agree with TRBD1. Looked up from germline, CDR1 is MNHEY and CDR2 is SVGAGI. The junction had 10 bases not matched to a gene; V was cut back by 10 bases and J by 0 bases. This CDR3 region has 15 residues. DNA of the CDR3: TGTGCCACCCTGGGGCAGGGGGCGACTAACTATGGCTACACCTTC. Protein: CATLGQGATNYGYTF.

The chain couples TRBV7-9 to TRBJ1-5, with D maybe TRBD1 (5 bases). Germline V gene lookup returns CDR1 SEHNR and CDR2 FQNEAQ (reference sequence). Trimming took 4 bases from V and 6 from J, leaving 16 bases between them. The CDR3 is 15 amino acids. In DNA, the CDR3 is TGTGCCAGCAGCTCCTTCGGCAGGGAAGGTCAGCCCCAGCATTTT. Translation: CASSSFGREGQPQHF.

A single count supports this clone. This sequence joins TRBV2 and TRBJ2-5, with 13 bases aligning to TRBD2. V was clipped by 1 base and J by 5 bases; unmatched bases: 7. CDR3 size: 17 residues. CDR1 is SNHLY and CDR2 is FYNNEI in the germline V gene. CDR3: CASSEGTSGGALETQYF. The CDR3 DNA follows: TGTGCCAGCAGTGAAGGCACTAGCGGGGGGGCCTTGGAGACCCAGTACTTC.

The rearrangement joins TRBV15 to TRBJ2-6, with TRBD2 as a possible D gene (5 bases). Trimming took off 1 base at V and 1 base at J, with 5 bases between the two ends. This CDR3 is built from 15 residues. In germline, CDR1 is LNHNV, CDR2 YYDKDF (reference sequence). The CDR3 DNA sequence: TGTGCCACCAGCAGAGGAGGGTCTGGGGCCAACGTCCTGACTTTC. This sequence encodes CATSRGGSGANVLTF.

The gene calls are TRBV6-6 and TRBJ2-4, with 8 nucleotides matching TRBD2. Per germline, CDR1 MNHNY and CDR2 SVGAGI (reference sequence). Trimming at V came to 10 bases and at J to 6 bases, leaving 8 bases not matched to a gene. This CDR3 comprises 13 residues. Here the CDR3 reads CAISGDAGNIQYF. In DNA, the CDR3 is TGTGCCATTAGCGGGGACGCGGGAAACATTCAGTACTTC.

The V and J genes are TRBV7-6 and TRBJ1-5; 7 positions agree with TRBD1. Germline trimming cut 5 bases from V and 4 bases from J; bases unmatched to any gene: 2. The CDR3 consists of 13 residues. CDR1 SGHVS and CDR2 FNYEAQ come from the germline V gene. CDR3 nucleotide sequence: TGTGCCAGCAGCCCAGGGGGAAATCAGCCCCAGCATTTT. It translates to CASSPGGNQPQHF.

This chain uses TRBV18 with TRBJ2-5; TRBD2 aligns across 9 bases. Germline lookup yields CDR1 KGHSH and CDR2 LQKENI. CDR3 size: 15 residues. V shed 6 bases, J shed 4 bases, and the junction held 9 bases outside the gene matches. CDR3 amino acids: CASSRRASGVETQYF. The CDR3 DNA reads TGTGCCAGCTCCCGGCGCGCTAGCGGGGTAGAGACCCAGTACTTC.

The gene calls are TRBV6-5 and TRBJ2-3; 12 positions agree with TRBD1. Germline values: CDR1 MNHEY, CDR2 SVGAGI. The CDR3 loop spans 15 amino acids. V lost 0 bases to trimming and J lost 8 bases; unmatched junction nucleotides: 3. CDR3: CASSYSGTGGFTQYF. The CDR3 region has the DNA TGTGCCAGCAGTTACTCTGGGACAGGGGGCTTTACGCAGTATTTT.

This chain uses TRBV6-5 with TRBJ1-5, with TRBD1 as a possible D gene (6 bases). This CDR3 spans 13 amino acids. Germline V gene sequence: CDR1 MNHEY, CDR2 SVGAGI. Trimming removed 8 bases from V and 1 base from J, with 9 bases in between. CDR3 nucleotides: TGTGCCAGCGGTACAGGGAGCAATCAGCCCCAGCATTTT. Translating gives CASGTGSNQPQHF.

The rearrangement links TRBV7-3 to TRBJ2-7, with D perhaps matching TRBD2 (6 bases). The CDR3 totals 14 residues. From germline, CDR1 is SGHTA and CDR2 FQGTGA. The V end was cut by 0 bases, the J end by 4 bases, with 10 bases between. This CDR3 is CASSLTTGGYEQYF. CDR3 coding DNA: TGTGCCAGCAGCTTAACAACTGGGGGGTACGAGCAGTACTTC.

The sample holds a few counts of this clone. The gene calls are TRBV7-6 and TRBJ2-5; D remains ambiguous. Germline lookup yields CDR1 SGHVS and CDR2 FNYEAQ. The CDR3 runs to 15 residues. V was clipped by 3 bases and J by 0 bases, with 11 bases between them. The CDR3 loop is CASSLTFSYQETQYF. CDR3 coding DNA: TGTGCCAGCAGCTTGACGTTCTCTTACCAAGAGACCCAGTACTTC.

Written as DNA, the CDR3 is TGTGCCACCAGCAGAGACTATCACGGGGGCGGGCAAGAGACCCAGTACTTC. It codes for CATSRDYHGGGQETQYF. V is TRBV15 and J is TRBJ2-5; D may be TRBD1 or TRBD2 (6 bases each). V lost 0 bases and J 2 bases, leaving 16 bases between the germline ends. The CDR3 loop spans 17 amino acids. The germline V gene encodes CDR1 LNHNV and CDR2 YYDKDF (reference sequence).

The genes are TRBV12-5 and TRBJ1-2; TRBD1 matches 7 bases. Trimming cost V 6 bases and J 5 bases; bases outside gene matches: 9. The CDR3 runs 14 residues. Germline CDR1 is LGHNT and CDR2 is FRNRAP. The DNA for the CDR3 is TGTGCTAGTGGACCCGGGACAGCGATGTATGGCTACACCTTC. Translated: CASGPGTAMYGYTF.

The chain links TRBV18 to TRBJ2-1; D not resolved. From germline, CDR1 is KGHSH and CDR2 LQKENI. V gave up 0 bases and J gave up 0 bases, with 9 bases separating them. The CDR3 extends over 16 amino acids. CDR3 residues: CASSPPSVSSYNEQFF. CDR3 nucleotides: TGTGCCAGCTCACCACCGTCGGTGAGCTCCTACAATGAGCAGTTCTTC.

This chain joins TRBV27 and TRBJ2-2; 8 nucleotides agree with TRBD1. V lost 1 base, J lost 9 bases, and 13 bases stayed unmatched. The CDR3 extends over 17 amino acids. The germline CDR1 and CDR2 sequences are MNHEY and SMNVEV (reference sequence). The CDR3 loop reads CASSLFGGQGIMRELFF. The CDR3 DNA is TGTGCCAGCAGTTTATTCGGCGGACAGGGAATCATGAGGGAGCTGTTTTTT.

The J gene is TRBJ2-3, the V gene TRBV7-9, with no clear D. Germline loops: CDR1 SEHNR, CDR2 FQNEAQ (reference sequence). V was clipped by 1 base and J by 6 bases, with 5 bases between them. CDR3 length equals 12 residues. CDR3 in amino acids: CASSLVSDTQYF. CDR3 in DNA: TGTGCCAGCAGCTTAGTTTCGGATACGCAGTATTTT.